One sample yielded the 4 T cell receptor beta chains listed below, sequenced in a study of blood T cell repertoires in COVID-19. Profiling relied on immunoSEQ multiplex PCR, and the TCRdb table lists in-frame clones only, not all of them. Of roughly 250,000 clones in the sample, approximately 91% were seen once. The specimen was PBMCs or T cells enriched from blood (not recorded which). These receptors were taken from a woman between 40 and 50 years old with acute COVID-19.

V and J are TRBV19 and TRBJ2-2, with TRBD2 matching over 15 bases. Germline-derived CDR1 and CDR2 are LNHDA and SQIVND (reference sequence). This CDR3 is 18 amino acids long. J lost 4 bases, V lost 5 bases, and 8 bases had no gene match. The CDR3 nucleotides are TGTGCCAGTAGTCCAGGACTAGCGGGAGGGCTGGGCACCGGGGAGCTGTTTTTT. It codes for CASSPGLAGGLGTGELFF.

The genes are TRBV2 and TRBJ2-5; maybe TRBD1 (5 bases). From germline, CDR1 is SNHLY and CDR2 FYNNEI. The CDR3 length is 13 residues. Trimming took off 10 bases at V and 2 bases at J, with 14 bases between the two ends. The CDR3 spells CATNRQLQETQYF. DNA for the CDR3: TGTGCCACCAACAGACAGTTACAAGAGACCCAGTACTTC.

The V call is TRBV7-2, the J call TRBJ2-1, with 13 positions matching TRBD2. The V segment lost 5 bases and the J segment 9 bases; nucleotides outside the gene matches: 7. CDR3 length: 15 amino acids. Germline CDR1 is SGHTA and CDR2 is FQGNSA. CDR3 in amino acids: CASSRAGTSGTEQFF. The CDR3 DNA reads as TGTGCCAGCAGCAGAGCCGGGACTAGCGGGACTGAGCAGTTCTTC.

This clone turned up a few times. CDR3 DNA: TGTGCCAGCAGCCCAAGCGGGGATCCCTACGAGCAGTACTTC. Translating it yields CASSPSGDPYEQYF. The chain is built from TRBV27 and TRBJ2-7; 7 bases match TRBD2. The J segment lost 2 bases and the V segment lost 6 bases, leaving 7 bases of the junction unmatched. Germline assignment: CDR1 MNHEY and CDR2 SMNVEV (reference sequence). The CDR3 covers 14 residues.